Listed here are 9 T cell receptor beta chains from one sample, sequenced in a study of regulatory T cells in long-lasting Graves disease. The time point: newly diagnosed GD, antithyroid drugs for less than 3 months. There was RNA extracted from PBMCs, and the TCR library was made from it. CDR3-region Arm-PCR and iRepertoire HTBI primers produced the TCR beta libraries. TCRdb called the multiplex PCR reads again in MiXCR, with one record for every CDR3 protein. In the table there are approximately 490,000 distinct CDR3 sequences, around 15% of which are singletons. The same sample was also used in a study of T cells in Graves' hyperthyroidism and ophthalmopathy.

Sequencing was performed on peripheral blood mononuclear cells (PBMCs), taken at new diagnosis, from a patient treated with antithyroid drugs. The receptors shown here come from a man aged 35 to 55 with Graves disease.

The rearrangement joins TRBV28 to TRBJ2-5, with D hard to call. The germline V gene encodes CDR1 MDHEN and CDR2 SYDVKM. The CDR3 spans 14 residues. V lost 3 bases and J lost 1, with 9 bases in between. The CDR3 sequence: CASSLRAFQETQYF. DNA of the CDR3: TGTGCCAGCAGTTTGCGAGCATTCCAAGAGACCCAGTACTTC.

A few counts support this clonotype. The chain is built from TRBV11-2 and TRBJ2-2, with D perhaps TRBD1 (6 bases). Germline CDR1 SGHAT, CDR2 FQNNGV. This CDR3 is 15 amino acids long. V lost 5 bases and J lost 4, with 14 bases in between. The CDR3 DNA sequence: TGTGCCAGCAGCCAAATGGCAGGGGTCACCGGGGAGCTGTTTTTT. It codes for CASSQMAGVTGELFF.

The V gene is TRBV19, the J gene TRBJ2-7, with 10 bases lining up with TRBD1. Unmatched junction bases numbered 7, after V lost 5 bases and J lost 3 bases. CDR3 size: 15 residues. From germline, CDR1 is LNHDA and CDR2 SQIVND (reference sequence). The CDR3 protein is CASSSADRGLYEQYF. The CDR3 DNA sequence: TGTGCCAGTAGTTCAGCCGACAGGGGGCTCTACGAGCAGTACTTC.

The sample holds many counts of this clonotype. This rearrangement joins TRBV10-3 to TRBJ2-1; tentatively, D is TRBD1 or TRBD2 (5 bases each). Germline CDR1 ENHRY, CDR2 SYGVKD. V was pared by 8 bases and J by 15 bases, with 14 bases between. This CDR3 is built from 10 residues. The CDR3 sequence is CAIGDRRLFF. The DNA of the CDR3 is TGTGCCATCGGGGACCGGCGGCTGTTCTTC.

This clonotype was observed at least ten times. The rearrangement uses TRBV30 and TRBJ1-3; D remains ambiguous. The CDR3 consists of 15 residues. V lost 4 bases and J lost 2, with 15 bases in between. Germline V gives CDR1 GTSNPN, CDR2 SVGIG (reference sequence). The CDR3 spells CAWMRRWVTGNTIYF. CDR3 nucleotide sequence: TGTGCCTGGATGCGTCGGTGGGTGACTGGAAACACCATATATTTT.

Remarks on this clonotype: A read error may produce the germline difference seen at one junction end. The chain links TRBV20-1 to TRBJ1-1; no clear D gene. Germline CDR1 reads DFQATT; CDR2 reads SNEGSKA (reference sequence). This CDR3 is 13 amino acids long. CDR3 in amino acids: CRASMDGNTEAFF. DNA of the CDR3: TGCAGGGCTAGCATGGACGGGAACACTGAAGCTTTCTTT.

Ten or more counts support this clonotype. J is TRBJ2-1 and V is TRBV24-1; 8 bases match TRBD1. The CDR3 runs 17 residues. Germline CDR1 reads KGHDR; CDR2 reads SFDVKD. V lost 5 bases to trimming and J lost 5 bases; unmatched junction nucleotides: 13. The CDR3 here is CATSGLKGQVLDNEQFF. The CDR3 region has the DNA TGTGCCACCAGTGGCCTTAAGGGACAGGTTCTTGACAATGAGCAGTTCTTC.

Concerning this clonotype: The likely explanation is a read error, given a far larger clone one base away. V usage is TRBV6-2 or TRBV6-3 and J usage is TRBJ2-3; D may be TRBD1 (6 bases). The J call may not be correct, given that the DNA end is closer to TRBJ2-5. CDR1 and CDR2 from the germline V gene are MNHEY and SVGEGT. The CDR3 spans 17 residues. CDR3 sequence: CASSYSGRVKGVETQYF. The CDR3 region has the DNA TGTGCCAGCAGTTACTCGGGTCGGGTTAAGGGGGTAGAGACCCAGTACTTC.

This chain uses TRBV28 with TRBJ2-1; D gene unclear. The CDR3 spans 15 residues. Looked up from germline, CDR1 is MDHEN and CDR2 is SYDVKM. Trimming pared 4 bases from V and 4 bases from J, leaving 14 bases between. The CDR3 DNA is TGTGCCAGCAGTTCAACTACGCTCTTATACAATGAGCAGTTCTTC. Amino acid sequence: CASSSTTLLYNEQFF.